These 3 T cell receptor beta chains originate from one sample sequenced in a study of a mutant IDH1 vaccine in newly diagnosed glioma. Clones were sequenced by immunoSEQ multiplex PCR, and TCRdb holds only the in-frame ones, with some missing. The sample includes 60,000 to 85,000 clones, around 85% of them seen just once. Their cognate antigens are unknown. Time point of the sample: week 23, last vaccination. All doses held 300 ug of mutant IDH1 20-mer peptide, with topical imiquimod. The input for sequencing was PBMCs, taken from a glioma patient whose treatment included an IDH1 peptide vaccine. The source of these receptors is a woman between 50 and 59 years old with glioma.

The chain is built from TRBV29-1 and TRBJ2-5, with D possibly being TRBD1 or TRBD2 (6 bases each). CDR1 SQVTM and CDR2 ANQGSEA come from the germline V gene. Between the trimmed V and J ends, which lost 6 bases and 5 bases, there was a span of 19 bases. This CDR3 has 14 residues. The CDR3 region is CSVPNRAGGETQYF. CDR3 coding DNA: TGCAGCGTGCCGAACAGGGCTGGGGGGGAGACCCAGTACTTC. Based on the CDR3 plus reference TRBV29-1 and TRBJ2-5, the full variable domain is SAVISQKPSRDICQRGTSLTIQCQVDSQVTMMFWYRQQPGQSLTLIATANQGSEATYESGFVIDKFPISRPNLTFSTLTVSNMSPEDSSIYLCSVPNRAGGETQYFGPGTRLLVL.

The chain has TRBV20-1 and TRBJ2-1, with D tentatively TRBD1 or TRBD2 (6 bases each). CDR1 and CDR2 from the germline V gene are DFQATT and SNEGSKA (reference sequence). Deletions cut 6 bases from V and 9 bases from J, with 12 bases between. This CDR3 region has 11 residues. DNA of the CDR3: TGCAGTGCGGAGGGGGGAGGTGAGCAGTTCTTC. Protein: CSAEGGGEQFF.

J is TRBJ2-5 and V is TRBV19; the match to TRBD1 covers 7 bases. The germline CDR1 and CDR2 sequences are LNHDA and SQIVND (reference sequence). The length of the CDR3 is 15 residues. The V gene end was trimmed by 1 base and the J gene end by 1 base; junction bases not matched to a gene: 3. CDR3 region: CASSIGGTVQETQYF. For the CDR3, the DNA is TGTGCCAGTAGTATAGGGGGGACAGTCCAAGAGACCCAGTACTTC.